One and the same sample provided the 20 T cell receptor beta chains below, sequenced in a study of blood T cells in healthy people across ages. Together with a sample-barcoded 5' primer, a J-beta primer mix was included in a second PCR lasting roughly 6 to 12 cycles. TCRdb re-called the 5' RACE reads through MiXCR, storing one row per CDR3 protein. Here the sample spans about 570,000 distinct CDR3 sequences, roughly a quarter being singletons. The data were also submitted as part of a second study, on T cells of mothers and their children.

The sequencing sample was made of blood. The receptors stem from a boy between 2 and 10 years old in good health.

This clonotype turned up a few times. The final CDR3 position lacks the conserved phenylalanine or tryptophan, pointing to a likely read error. Written as DNA, the CDR3 is TGCGCCAGCAGCCAAGTCTTACGAGGGGCTGAAGCTTTCTCT. Amino acid sequence: CASSQVLRGAEAFS. The chain combines TRBV4-3 with TRBJ1-1; a weak D match, TRBD1 (5 bases). Germline V gene sequence: CDR1 LGHNA, CDR2 YSLEER. The CDR3 is 14 residues long. The ends were cut back, 1 base at V and 6 bases at J, with 12 bases in the middle.

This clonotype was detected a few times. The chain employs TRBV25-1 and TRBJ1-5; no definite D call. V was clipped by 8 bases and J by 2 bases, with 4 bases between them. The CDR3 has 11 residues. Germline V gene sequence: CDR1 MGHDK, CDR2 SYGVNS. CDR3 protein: CASERNQPQHF. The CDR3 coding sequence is TGTGCCAGCGAGCGCAATCAGCCCCAGCATTTT.

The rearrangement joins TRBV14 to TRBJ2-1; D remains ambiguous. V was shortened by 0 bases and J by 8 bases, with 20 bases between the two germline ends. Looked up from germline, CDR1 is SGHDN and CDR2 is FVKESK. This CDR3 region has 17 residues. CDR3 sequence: CASSQDFSNKTMYEQFF. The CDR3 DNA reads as TGTGCCAGCAGCCAAGATTTTTCCAATAAAACCATGTATGAGCAGTTCTTC.

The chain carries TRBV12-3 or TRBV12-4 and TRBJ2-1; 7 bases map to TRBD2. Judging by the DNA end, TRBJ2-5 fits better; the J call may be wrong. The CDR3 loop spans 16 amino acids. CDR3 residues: CASSCFVASGRWPQYF. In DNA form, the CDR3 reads TGTGCCAGCAGTTGTTTCGTGGCTAGCGGCCGGTGGCCCCAGTACTTC.

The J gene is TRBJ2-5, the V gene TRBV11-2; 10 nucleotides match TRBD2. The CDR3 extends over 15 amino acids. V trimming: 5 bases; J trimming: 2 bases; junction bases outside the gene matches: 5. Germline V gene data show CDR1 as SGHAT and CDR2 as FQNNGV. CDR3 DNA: TGTGCCAGCAGCGCCCTAGCGGGGGATCAAGAGACCCAGTACTTC. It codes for CASSALAGDQETQYF.

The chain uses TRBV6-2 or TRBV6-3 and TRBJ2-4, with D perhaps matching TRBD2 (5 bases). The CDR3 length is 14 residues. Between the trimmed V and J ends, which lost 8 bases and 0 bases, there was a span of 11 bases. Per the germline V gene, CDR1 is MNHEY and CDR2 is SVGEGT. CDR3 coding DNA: TGTGCCAGCCTAAGTCGGGGAGCCAAAAACATTCAGTACTTC. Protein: CASLSRGAKNIQYF.

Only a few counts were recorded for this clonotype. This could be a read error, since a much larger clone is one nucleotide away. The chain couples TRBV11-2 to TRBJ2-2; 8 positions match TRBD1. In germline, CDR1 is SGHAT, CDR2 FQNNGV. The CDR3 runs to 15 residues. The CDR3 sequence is CASSLDGQGSGEPFF. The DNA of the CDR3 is TGTGCCAGCAGCTTAGACGGACAGGGTTCCGGGGAGCCGTTTTTT.

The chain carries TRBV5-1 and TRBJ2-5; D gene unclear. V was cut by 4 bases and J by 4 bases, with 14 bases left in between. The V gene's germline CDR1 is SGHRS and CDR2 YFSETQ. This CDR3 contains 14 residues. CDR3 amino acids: CASSPNSPGETQYF. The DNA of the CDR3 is TGCGCCAGCAGCCCCAACTCCCCGGGAGAGACCCAGTACTTC.

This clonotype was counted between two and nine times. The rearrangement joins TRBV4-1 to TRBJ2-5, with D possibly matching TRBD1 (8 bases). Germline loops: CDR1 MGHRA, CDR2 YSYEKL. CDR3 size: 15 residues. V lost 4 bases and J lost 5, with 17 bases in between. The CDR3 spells CASSLMDREGETQYF. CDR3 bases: TGCGCCAGCAGCCTCATGGACAGGGAGGGTGAGACCCAGTACTTC.

The CDR3: CASRPRGSDLNEQFF. Written as DNA, the CDR3 is TGTGCCAGCAGACCTAGGGGGAGCGACCTCAATGAGCAGTTCTTC. This chain joins TRBV7-2 and TRBJ2-5; maybe TRBD1 (6 bases). The end of the DNA is better explained by TRBJ2-1, so the J call may be wrong. This CDR3 comprises 15 residues. Per germline, CDR1 SGHTA and CDR2 FQGNSA.

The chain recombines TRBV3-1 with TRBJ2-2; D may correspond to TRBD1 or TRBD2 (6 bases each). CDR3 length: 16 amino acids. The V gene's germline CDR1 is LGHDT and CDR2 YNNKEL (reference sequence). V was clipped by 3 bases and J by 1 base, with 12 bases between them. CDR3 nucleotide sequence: TGTGCCAGCAGCCAGTGGGGGGACATGAACACCGGGGAGCTGTTTTTT. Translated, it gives CASSQWGDMNTGELFF. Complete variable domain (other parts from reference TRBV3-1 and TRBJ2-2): DTAVSQTPKYLVTQMGNDKSIKCEQNLGHDTMYWYKQDSKKFLKIMFSYNNKELIINETVPNRFSPKSPDKAHLNLHINSLELGDSAVYFCASSQWGDMNTGELFFGEGSRLTVL.

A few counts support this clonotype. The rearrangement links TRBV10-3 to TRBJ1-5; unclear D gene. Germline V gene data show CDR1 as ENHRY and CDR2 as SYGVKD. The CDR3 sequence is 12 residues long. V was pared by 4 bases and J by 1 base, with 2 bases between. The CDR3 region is CAISGSNQPQHF. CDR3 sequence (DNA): TGTGCCATCAGTGGGAGCAATCAGCCCCAGCATTTT.

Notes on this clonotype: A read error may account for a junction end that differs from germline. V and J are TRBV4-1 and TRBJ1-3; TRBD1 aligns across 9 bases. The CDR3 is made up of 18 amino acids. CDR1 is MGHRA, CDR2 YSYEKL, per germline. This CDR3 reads CASSQRGTDRGKGNTVYF. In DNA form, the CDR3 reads TGCGCCAGCAGCCAGAGGGGAACTGACAGGGGGAAAGGAAACACCGTATATTTT.

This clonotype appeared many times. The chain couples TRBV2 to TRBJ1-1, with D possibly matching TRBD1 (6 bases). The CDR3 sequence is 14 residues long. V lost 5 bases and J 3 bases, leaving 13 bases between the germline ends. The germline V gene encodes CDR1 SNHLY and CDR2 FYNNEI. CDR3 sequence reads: CASSSQGYDTEAFF. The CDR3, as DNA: TGTGCCAGCAGTTCACAGGGTTATGACACTGAAGCTTTCTTT.

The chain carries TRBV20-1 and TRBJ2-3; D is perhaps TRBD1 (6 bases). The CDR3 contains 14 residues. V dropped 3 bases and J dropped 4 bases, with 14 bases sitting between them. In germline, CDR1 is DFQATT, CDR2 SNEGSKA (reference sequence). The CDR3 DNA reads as TGCAGTGCTAGGGTGAGGGGGAGCGCAGATACGCAGTATTTT. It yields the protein CSARVRGSADTQYF.

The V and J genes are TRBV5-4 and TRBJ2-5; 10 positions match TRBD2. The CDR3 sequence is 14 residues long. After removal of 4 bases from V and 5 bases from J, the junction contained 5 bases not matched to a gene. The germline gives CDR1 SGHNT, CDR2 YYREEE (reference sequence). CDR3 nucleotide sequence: TGTGCCAGCAGCCGGACTAGCGGTCCGGAGACCCAGTACTTC. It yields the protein CASSRTSGPETQYF.

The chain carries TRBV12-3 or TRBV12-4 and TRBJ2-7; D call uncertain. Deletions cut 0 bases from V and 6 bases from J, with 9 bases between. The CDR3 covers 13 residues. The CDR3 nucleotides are TGTGCCAGCAGTTTAGCCTCGCCGAGCGAGCAGTACTTC. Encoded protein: CASSLASPSEQYF.

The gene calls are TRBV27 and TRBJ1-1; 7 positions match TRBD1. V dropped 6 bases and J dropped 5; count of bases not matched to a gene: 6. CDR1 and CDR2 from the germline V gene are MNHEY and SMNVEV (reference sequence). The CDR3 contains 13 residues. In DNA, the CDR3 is TGTGCCAGCAGCCTTTCGACAGGGACTGAAGCTTTCTTT. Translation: CASSLSTGTEAFF.

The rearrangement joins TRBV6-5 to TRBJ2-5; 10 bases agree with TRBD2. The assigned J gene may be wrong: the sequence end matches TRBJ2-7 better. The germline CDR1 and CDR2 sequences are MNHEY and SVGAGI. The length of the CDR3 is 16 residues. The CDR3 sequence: CASSYDTSGVSYEQYF. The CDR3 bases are TGTGCCAGCAGTTACGATACTAGCGGGGTATCCTACGAGCAGTACTTC.

The CDR3 DNA follows: TGCAGTGCTAGAGGAGGGACAGGGGACTCCTACAATGAGCAGTTCTTC. The encoded protein is CSARGGTGDSYNEQFF. This chain uses TRBV20-1 with TRBJ2-1; 10 nucleotides match TRBD1. This CDR3 comprises 16 residues. Germline V CDR1 and CDR2: DFQATT, SNEGSKA (reference sequence). The V and J ends lost 1 base and 0 bases, in that order; junction bases with no gene match: 3.